This T cell receptor beta chain was observed in a study of blood T cell repertoires in COVID-19. The overall study: Sites across the United States, Italy and Spain contributed samples from acute and convalescent COVID-19. From T cells, B-cell-depleted T cells, or PBMCs came the material, which was cDNA or gDNA.

V lost 0 bases and J lost 2, with 9 bases in between. Per the germline V gene, CDR1 is SGHTS and CDR2 is YDEGEE. This CDR3 is built from 15 residues. This table comes from immunoSEQ multiplex PCR, and its TCRdb copy is limited to in-frame clones, with some not included. The sample has roughly 190,000 clones; 80% to 90% are singletons. The count of this clone is one. J is TRBJ1-3 and V is TRBV5-8; D ambiguous. The sequence came from a man between 35 and 55 years old who had recovered from COVID-19. Sequenced input: PBMCs or T cells enriched from blood (not recorded which). The CDR3 region is CASSLVAGAGNTIYF. The DNA for the CDR3 is TGTGCCAGCAGCTTGGTTGCCGGGGCTGGAAACACCATATATTTT. The whole variable domain, remainder taken from reference TRBV5-8 and TRBJ1-3, is EAGVTQSPTHLIKTRGQQATLRCSPISGHTSVYWYQQALGLGLQFLLWYDEGEERNRGNFPPRFSGRQFPNYSSELNVNALELEDSALYLCASSLVAGAGNTIYFGEGSWLTVV.